This T cell receptor beta chain was obtained from a study of molecular identifiers for immune sequencing clone quantification. In the study overall: The replicates split RNA from about 19,000 or 110,000 naive CD8 cells five ways and sequenced four.

The germline CDR1 and CDR2 sequences are MNHEY and SVGAGI. CDR3 length equals 14 residues. V lost 6 bases and J lost 2; bases outside the gene matches: 1. TCRdb passed the PCR reads through MiXCR, listing each CDR3 protein once. The sample records about 500,000 distinct CDR3 sequences, around 21% being singletons. The sample holds a few counts of this clonotype. This clonotype was obtained from a human donor in good health. Some libraries in this study had Jurkat cell RNA spiked in. The sequencing input was naive CD8+ T cells from blood, with Jurkat cell RNA spiked in. Subset here: FACS-sorted CD8+CD4-CCR7+CD45RA+ naive T cells. The V gene is TRBV6-5, the J gene TRBJ2-1, with TRBD2 matching over 10 bases. CDR3: CASRGTSAYNEQFF. The CDR3 region has the DNA TGTGCCAGCAGAGGGACTAGCGCCTACAATGAGCAGTTCTTC.